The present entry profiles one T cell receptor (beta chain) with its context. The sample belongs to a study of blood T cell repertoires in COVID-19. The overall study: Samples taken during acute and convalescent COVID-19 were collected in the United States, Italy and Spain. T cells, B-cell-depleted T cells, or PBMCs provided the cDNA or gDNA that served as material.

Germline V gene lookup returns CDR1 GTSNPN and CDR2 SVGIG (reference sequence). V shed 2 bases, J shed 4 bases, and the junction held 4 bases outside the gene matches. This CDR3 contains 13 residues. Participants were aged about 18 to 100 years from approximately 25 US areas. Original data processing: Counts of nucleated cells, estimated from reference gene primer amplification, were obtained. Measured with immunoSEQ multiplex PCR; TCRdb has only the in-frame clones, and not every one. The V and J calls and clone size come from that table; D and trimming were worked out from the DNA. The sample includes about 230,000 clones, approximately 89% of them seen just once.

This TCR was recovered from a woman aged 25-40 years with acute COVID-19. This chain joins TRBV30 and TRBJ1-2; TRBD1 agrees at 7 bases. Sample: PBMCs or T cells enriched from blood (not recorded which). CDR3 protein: CAWSLTGPYGYTF. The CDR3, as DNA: TGTGCCTGGAGTTTGACAGGGCCCTATGGCTACACCTTC.